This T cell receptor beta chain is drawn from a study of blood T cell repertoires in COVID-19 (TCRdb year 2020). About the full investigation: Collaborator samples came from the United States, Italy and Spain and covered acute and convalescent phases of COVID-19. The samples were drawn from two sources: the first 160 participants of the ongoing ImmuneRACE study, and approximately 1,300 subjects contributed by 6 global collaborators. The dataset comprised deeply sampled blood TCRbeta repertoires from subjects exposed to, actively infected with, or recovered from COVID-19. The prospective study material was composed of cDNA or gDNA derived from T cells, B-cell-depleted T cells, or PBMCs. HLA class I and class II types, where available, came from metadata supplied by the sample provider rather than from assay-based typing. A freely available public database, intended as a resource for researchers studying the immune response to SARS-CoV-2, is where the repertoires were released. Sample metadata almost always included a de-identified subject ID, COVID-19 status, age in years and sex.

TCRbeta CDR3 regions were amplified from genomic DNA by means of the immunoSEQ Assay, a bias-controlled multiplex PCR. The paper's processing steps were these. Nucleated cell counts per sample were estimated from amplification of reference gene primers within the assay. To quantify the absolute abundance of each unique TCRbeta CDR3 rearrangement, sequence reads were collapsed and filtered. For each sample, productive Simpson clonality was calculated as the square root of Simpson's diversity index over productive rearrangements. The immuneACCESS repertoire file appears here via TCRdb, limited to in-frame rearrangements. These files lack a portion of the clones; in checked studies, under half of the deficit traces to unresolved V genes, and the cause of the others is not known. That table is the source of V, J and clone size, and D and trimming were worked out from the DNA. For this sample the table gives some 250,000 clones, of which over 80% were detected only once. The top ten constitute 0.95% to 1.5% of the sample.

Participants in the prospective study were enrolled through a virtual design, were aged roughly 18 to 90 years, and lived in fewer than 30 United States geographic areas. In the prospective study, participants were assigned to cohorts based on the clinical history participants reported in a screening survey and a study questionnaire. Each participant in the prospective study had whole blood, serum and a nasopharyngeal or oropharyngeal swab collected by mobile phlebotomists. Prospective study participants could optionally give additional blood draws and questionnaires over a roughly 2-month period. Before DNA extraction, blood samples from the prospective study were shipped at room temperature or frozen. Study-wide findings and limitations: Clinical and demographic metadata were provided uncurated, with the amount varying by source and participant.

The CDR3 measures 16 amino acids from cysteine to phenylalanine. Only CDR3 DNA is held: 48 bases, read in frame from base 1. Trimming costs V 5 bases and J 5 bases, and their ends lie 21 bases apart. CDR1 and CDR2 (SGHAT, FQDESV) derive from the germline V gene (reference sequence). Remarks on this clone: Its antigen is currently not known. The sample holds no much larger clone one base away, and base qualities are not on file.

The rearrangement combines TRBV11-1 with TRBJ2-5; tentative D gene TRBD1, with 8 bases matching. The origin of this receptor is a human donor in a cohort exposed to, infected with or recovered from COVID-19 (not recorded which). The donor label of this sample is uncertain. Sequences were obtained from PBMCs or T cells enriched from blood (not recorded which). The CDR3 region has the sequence CASSHGQGGLTETQYF. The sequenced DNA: TGTGCCAGCAGCCACGGACAGGGAGGGCTTACTGAGACCCAGTACTTC.